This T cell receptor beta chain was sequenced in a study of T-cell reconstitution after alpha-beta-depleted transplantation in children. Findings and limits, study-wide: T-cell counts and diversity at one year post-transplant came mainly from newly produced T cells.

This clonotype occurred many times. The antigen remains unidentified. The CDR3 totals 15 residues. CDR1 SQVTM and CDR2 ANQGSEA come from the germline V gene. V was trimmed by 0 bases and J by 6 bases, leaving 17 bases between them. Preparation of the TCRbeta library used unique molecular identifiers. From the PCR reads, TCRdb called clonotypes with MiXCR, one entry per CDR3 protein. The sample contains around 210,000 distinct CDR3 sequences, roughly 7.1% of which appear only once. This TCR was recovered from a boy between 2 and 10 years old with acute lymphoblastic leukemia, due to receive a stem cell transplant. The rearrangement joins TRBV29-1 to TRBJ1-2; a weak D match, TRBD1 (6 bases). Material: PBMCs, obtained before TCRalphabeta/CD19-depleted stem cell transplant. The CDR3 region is CSVEEGLWGADGYTF. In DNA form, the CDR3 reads TGCAGCGTTGAAGAGGGGCTATGGGGGGCGGATGGCTACACCTTC.